This T cell receptor (beta chain) was identified during a study of shared clonotypes between healthy human individuals. Positive CCR7 selection of CD45RO-negative cells yielded the naive CD8 cells, and terminally differentiated effector memory CD45RA+ cells were excluded. TCRdb's table, derived via immunoSEQ multiplex PCR, lists solely in-frame clones and lacks some. The sample contains about 680,000 clones, approximately 90% of which appear only once. J lost 0 bases, V lost 5 bases, and 8 bases had no gene match. There are 16 residues in the CDR3. Germline CDR1 MGHRA, CDR2 YSYEKL. Sequencing was done on a sample of naive CD8+ T cells sorted from blood. The source of this sequence is a man aged 30 to 39 in good health. The genes are TRBV4-1 and TRBJ2-7, with 9 bases identical to TRBD1. CDR3 DNA: TGCGCCAGCAGCGACCGGGACAGGGACCTCTCCTACGAGCAGTACTTC. Protein: CASSDRDRDLSYEQYF.